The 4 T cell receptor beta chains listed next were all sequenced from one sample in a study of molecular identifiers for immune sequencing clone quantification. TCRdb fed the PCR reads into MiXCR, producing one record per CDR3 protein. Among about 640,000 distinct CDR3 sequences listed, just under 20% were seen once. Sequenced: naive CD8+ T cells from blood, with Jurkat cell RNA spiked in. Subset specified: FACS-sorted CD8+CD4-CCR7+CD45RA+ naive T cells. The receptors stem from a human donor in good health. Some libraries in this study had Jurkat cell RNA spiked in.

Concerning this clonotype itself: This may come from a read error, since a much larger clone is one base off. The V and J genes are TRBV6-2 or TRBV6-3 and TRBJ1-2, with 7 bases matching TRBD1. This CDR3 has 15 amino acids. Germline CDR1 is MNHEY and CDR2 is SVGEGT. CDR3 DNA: TGTGCCGGCAGTTACTCGCCGACAGGGCCATATGGCTACACCTTC. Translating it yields CAGSYSPTGPYGYTF.

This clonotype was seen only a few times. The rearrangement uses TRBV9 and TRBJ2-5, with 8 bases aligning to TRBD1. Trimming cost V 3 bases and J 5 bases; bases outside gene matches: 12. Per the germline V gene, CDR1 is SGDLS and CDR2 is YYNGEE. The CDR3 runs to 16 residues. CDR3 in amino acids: CASSAERTGFDETQYF. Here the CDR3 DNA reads TGTGCCAGCAGCGCCGAAAGGACAGGGTTTGATGAGACCCAGTACTTC.

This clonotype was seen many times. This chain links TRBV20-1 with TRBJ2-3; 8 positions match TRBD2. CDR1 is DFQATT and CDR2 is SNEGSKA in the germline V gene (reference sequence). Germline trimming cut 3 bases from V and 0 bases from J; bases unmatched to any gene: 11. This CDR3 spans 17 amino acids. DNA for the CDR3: TGCAGTGCTAGCGCCCCCACTAGCGGCCCAAGCACAGATACGCAGTATTTT. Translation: CSASAPTSGPSTDTQYF.

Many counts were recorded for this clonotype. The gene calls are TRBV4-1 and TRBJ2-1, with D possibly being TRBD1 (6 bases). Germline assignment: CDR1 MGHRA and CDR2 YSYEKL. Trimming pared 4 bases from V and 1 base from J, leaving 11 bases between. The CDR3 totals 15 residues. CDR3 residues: CASSRATGSYNEQFF. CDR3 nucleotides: TGCGCCAGCAGCCGAGCAACAGGGTCCTACAATGAGCAGTTCTTC.